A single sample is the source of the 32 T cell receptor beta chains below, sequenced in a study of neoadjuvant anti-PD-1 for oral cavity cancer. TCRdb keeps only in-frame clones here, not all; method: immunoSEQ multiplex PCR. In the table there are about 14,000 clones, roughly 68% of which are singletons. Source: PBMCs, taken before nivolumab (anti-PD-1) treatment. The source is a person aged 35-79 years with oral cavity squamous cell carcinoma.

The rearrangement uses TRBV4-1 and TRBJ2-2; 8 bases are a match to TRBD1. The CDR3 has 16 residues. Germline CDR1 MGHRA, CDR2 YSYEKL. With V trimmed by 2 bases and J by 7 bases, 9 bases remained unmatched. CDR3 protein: CASSQSGQGGFGELFF. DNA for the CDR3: TGCGCCAGCAGCCAATCCGGACAGGGAGGTTTCGGGGAGCTGTTTTTT.

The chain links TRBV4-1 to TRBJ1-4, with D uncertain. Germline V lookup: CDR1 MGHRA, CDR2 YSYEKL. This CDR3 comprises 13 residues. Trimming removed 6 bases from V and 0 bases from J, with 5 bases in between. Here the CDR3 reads CASRHATNEKLFF. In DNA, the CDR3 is TGCGCCAGCAGGCACGCAACTAATGAAAAACTGTTTTTT.

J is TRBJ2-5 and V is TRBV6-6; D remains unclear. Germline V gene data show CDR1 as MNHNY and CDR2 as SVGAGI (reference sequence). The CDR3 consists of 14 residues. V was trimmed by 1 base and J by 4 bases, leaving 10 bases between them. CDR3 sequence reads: CASSYLVRAETQYF. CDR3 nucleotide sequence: TGTGCCAGCAGTTACTTGGTCCGGGCAGAGACCCAGTACTTC.

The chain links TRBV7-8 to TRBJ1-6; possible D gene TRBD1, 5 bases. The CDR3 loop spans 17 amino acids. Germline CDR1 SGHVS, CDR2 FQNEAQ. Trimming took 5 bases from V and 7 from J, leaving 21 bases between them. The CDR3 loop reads CASSPRVIGALNSPLHF. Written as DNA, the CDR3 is TGTGCCAGCAGCCCACGGGTGATCGGGGCTCTGAATTCACCCCTCCACTTT. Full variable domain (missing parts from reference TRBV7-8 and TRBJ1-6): GAGVSQSPRYKVAKRGQDVALRCDPISGHVSLFWYQQALGQGPEFLTYFQNEAQLDKSGLPSDRFFAERPEGSVSTLKIQRTQQEDSAVYLCASSPRVIGALNSPLHFGNGTRLTVT.

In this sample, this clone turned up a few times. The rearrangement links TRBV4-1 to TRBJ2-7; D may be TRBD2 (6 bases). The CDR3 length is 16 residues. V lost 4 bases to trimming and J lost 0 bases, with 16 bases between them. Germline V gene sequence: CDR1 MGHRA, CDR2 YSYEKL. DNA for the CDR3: TGCGCCAGCAGCCGCGCCGGGACTGAGGCCTCCTACGAGCAGTACTTC. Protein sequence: CASSRAGTEASYEQYF.

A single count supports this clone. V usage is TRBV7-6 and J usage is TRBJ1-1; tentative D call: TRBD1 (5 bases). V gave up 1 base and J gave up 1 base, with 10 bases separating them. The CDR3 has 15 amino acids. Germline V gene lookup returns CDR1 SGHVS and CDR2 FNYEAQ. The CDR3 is CASSLGRGWNTEAFF. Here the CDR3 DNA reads TGTGCCAGCAGCTTAGGTAGGGGTTGGAACACTGAAGCTTTCTTT.

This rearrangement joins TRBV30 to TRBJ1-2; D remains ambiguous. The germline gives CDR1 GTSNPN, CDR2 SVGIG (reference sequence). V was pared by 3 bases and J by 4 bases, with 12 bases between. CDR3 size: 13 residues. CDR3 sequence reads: CAWSFGSRYGYTF. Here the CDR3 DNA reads TGTGCCTGGAGCTTTGGGAGTCGCTATGGCTACACCTTC. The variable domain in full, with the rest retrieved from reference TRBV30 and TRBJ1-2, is SQTIHQWPATLVQPVGSPLSLECTVEGTSNPNLYWYRQAAGRGLQLLFYSVGIGQISSEVPQNLSASRPQDRQFILSSKKLLLSDSGFYLCAWSFGSRYGYTFGSGTRLTVV.

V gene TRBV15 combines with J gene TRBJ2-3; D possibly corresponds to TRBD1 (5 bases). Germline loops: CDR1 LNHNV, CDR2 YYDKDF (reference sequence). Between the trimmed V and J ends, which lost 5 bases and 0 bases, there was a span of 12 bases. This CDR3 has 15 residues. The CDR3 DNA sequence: TGTGCCACCAGCTCAGGGCTTTTTAGCACAGATACGCAGTATTTT. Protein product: CATSSGLFSTDTQYF.

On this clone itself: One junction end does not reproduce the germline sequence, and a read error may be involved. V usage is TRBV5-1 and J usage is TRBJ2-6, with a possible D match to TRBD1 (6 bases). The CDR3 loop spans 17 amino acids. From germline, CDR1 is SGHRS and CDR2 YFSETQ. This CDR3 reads CASSLGLTGVGASVLTF. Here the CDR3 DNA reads TGCGCCAGCAGCTTGGGGTTGACAGGCGTGGGGGCCAGCGTCCTGACTTTC.

DNA of the CDR3: TGTGCCAGCAGTCAGGGACTAGCGGGAGCAGAGACCCAGTACTTC. The encoded protein is CASSQGLAGAETQYF. The chain joins TRBV2 to TRBJ2-5; the match to TRBD2 covers 14 bases. The CDR3 loop spans 15 amino acids. V was clipped by 5 bases and J by 4 bases; unmatched bases: 3. Germline V gene lookup returns CDR1 SNHLY and CDR2 FYNNEI.

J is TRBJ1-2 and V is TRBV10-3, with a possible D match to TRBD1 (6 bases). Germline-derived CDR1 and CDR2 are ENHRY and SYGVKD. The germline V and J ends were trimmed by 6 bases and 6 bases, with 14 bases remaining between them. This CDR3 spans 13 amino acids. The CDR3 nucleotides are TGTGCCATCAGGTACAGGGCGCGGGATGGCTACACCTTC. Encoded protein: CAIRYRARDGYTF.

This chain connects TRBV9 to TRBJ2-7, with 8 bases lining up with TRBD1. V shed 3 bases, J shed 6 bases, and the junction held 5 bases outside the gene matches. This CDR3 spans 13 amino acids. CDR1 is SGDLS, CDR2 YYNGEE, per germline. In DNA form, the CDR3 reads TGTGCCAGCAGCGGTTACAGGGGGACCGAGCAGTACTTC. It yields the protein CASSGYRGTEQYF.

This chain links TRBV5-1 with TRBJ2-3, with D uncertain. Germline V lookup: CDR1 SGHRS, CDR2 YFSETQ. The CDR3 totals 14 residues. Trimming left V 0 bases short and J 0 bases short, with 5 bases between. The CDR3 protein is CASSLGRSTDTQYF. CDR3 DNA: TGCGCCAGCAGCTTGGGCAGAAGCACAGATACGCAGTATTTT.

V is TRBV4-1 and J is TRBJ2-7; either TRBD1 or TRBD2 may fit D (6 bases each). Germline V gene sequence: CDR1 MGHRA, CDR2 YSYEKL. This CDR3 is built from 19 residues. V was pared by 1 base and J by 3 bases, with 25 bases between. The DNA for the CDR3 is TGCGCCAGCAGCCAAGTTGGAGGGCAGGGGAAGGGGTCGAGCTACGAGCAGTACTTC. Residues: CASSQVGGQGKGSSYEQYF.

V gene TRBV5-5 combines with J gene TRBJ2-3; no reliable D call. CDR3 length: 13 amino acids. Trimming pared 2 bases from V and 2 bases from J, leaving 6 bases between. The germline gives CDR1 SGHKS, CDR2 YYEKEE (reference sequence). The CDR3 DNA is TGTGCCAGCAGCTTTAGACCCACAGATACGCAGTATTTT. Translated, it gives CASSFRPTDTQYF.

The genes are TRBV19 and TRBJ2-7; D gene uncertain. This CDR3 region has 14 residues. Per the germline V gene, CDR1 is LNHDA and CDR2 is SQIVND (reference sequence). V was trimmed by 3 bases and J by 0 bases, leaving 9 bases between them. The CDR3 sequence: CASSMKLNSYEQYF. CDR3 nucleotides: TGTGCCAGTAGTATGAAGCTGAACTCCTACGAGCAGTACTTC.

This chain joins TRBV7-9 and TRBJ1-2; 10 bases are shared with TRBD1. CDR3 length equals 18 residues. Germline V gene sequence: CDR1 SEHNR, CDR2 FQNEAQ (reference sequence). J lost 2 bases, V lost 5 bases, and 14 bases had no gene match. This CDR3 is CASSPSRDRGGWNYGYTF. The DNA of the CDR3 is TGTGCCAGCAGCCCCTCTCGGGACAGGGGCGGCTGGAACTATGGCTACACCTTC.

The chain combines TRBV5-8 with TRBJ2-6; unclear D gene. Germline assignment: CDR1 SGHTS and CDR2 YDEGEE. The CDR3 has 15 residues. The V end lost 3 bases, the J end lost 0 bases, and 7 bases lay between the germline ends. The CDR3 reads CASSSTSSGANVLTF. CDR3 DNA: TGTGCCAGCAGCTCGACCAGCTCTGGGGCCAACGTCCTGACTTTC. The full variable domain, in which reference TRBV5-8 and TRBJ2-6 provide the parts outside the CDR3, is EAGVTQSPTHLIKTRGQQATLRCSPISGHTSVYWYQQALGLGLQFLLWYDEGEERNRGNFPPRFSGRQFPNYSSELNVNALELEDSALYLCASSSTSSGANVLTFGAGSRLTVL.

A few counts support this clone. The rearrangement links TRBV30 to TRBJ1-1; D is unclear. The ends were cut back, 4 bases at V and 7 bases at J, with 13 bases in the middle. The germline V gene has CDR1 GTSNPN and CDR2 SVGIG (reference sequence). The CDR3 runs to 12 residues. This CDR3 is CAWTVGRGEAFF. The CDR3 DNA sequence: TGTGCCTGGACCGTCGGCCGAGGTGAAGCTTTCTTT.

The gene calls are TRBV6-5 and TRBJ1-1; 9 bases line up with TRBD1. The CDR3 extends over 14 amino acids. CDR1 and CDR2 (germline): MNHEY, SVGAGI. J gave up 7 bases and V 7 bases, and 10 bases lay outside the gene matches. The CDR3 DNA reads TGTGCCAGCACTCAGGGACAGGGCCGAGATGAAGCTTTCTTT. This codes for CASTQGQGRDEAFF.

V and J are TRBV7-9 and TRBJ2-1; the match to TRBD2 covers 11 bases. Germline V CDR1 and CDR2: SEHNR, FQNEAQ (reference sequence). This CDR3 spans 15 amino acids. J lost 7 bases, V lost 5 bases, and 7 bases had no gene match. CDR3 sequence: CASSPQVAGGNEQFF. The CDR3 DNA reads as TGTGCCAGCAGCCCCCAGGTAGCGGGGGGGAATGAGCAGTTCTTC.

The CDR3: CAISGTGWKDYGYTF. CDR3 DNA sequence: TGTGCCATCAGTGGGACAGGGTGGAAAGACTATGGCTACACCTTC. The chain joins TRBV10-3 to TRBJ1-2, with 8 nucleotides matching TRBD1. Per the germline V gene, CDR1 is ENHRY and CDR2 is SYGVKD. The CDR3 consists of 15 residues. Losses at the gene ends were 4 bases for V and 3 bases for J; bases not matched to a gene: 7.

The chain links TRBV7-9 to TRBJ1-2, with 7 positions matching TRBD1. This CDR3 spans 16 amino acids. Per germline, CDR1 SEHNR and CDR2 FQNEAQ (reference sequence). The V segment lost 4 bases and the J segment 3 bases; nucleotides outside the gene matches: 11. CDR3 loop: CASSSFSDRAYYGYTF. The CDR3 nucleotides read TGTGCCAGCAGCTCCTTTTCCGACAGGGCCTACTATGGCTACACCTTC.

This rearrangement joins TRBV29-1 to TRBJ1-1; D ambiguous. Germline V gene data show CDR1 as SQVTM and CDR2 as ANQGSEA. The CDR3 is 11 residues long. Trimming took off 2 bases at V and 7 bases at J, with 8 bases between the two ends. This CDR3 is CSVERTLEAFF. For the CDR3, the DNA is TGCAGCGTTGAACGGACCCTTGAAGCTTTCTTT.

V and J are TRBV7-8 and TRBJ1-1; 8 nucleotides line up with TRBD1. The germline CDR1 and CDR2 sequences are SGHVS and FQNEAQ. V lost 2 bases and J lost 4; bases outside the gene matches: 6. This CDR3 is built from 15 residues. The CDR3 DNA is TGTGCCAGCAGCTTAAGGACAGGGCTTATCACTGAAGCTTTCTTT. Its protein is CASSLRTGLITEAFF.

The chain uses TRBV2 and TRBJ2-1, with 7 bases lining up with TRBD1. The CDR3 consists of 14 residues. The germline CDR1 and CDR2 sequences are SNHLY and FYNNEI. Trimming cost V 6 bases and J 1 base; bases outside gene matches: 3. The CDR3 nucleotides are TGTGCCAGCAGAAGACAGGGTTCCTACAATGAGCAGTTCTTC. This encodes CASRRQGSYNEQFF.

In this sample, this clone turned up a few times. This chain's CDR3 is CASSLEASYTYEQYF. The CDR3 bases are TGTGCCAGCAGCTTAGAGGCTAGCTATACTTACGAGCAGTACTTC. This chain connects TRBV11-1 to TRBJ2-7; tentative D call: TRBD2 (5 bases). V was clipped by 1 base and J by 4 bases, with 14 bases between them. Germline V lookup: CDR1 SGHAT, CDR2 FQDESV (reference sequence). This CDR3 comprises 15 residues.

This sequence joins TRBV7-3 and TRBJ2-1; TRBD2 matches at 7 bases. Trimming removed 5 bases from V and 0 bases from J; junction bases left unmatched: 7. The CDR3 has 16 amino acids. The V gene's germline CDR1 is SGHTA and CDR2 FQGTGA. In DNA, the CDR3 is TGTGCCAGCAGCACCCTGGGCGGGAGCTCCTACAATGAGCAGTTCTTC. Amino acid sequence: CASSTLGGSSYNEQFF.

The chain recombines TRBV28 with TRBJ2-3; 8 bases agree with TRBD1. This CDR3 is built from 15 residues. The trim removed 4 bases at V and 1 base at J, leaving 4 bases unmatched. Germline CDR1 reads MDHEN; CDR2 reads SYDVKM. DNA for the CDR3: TGTGCCAGCAGTTCGACAGGGGTGGGCACAGATACGCAGTATTTT. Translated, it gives CASSSTGVGTDTQYF. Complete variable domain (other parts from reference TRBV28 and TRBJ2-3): DVKVTQSSRYLVKRTGEKVFLECVQDMDHENMFWYRQDPGLGLRLIYFSYDVKMKEKGDIPEGYSVSREKKERFSLILESASTNQTSMYLCASSSTGVGTDTQYFGPGTRLTVL.

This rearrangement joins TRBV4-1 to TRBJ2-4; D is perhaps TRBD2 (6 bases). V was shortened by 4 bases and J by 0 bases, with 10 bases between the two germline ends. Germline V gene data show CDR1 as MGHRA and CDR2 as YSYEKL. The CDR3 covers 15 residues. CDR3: CASSPLGGAKNIQYF. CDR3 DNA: TGCGCCAGCAGCCCCCTGGGGGGAGCCAAAAACATTCAGTACTTC.

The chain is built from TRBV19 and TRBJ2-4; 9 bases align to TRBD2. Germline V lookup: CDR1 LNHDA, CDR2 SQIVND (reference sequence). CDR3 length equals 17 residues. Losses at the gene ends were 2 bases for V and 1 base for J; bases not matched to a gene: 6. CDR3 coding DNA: TGTGCCAGTAGTATAAGAGCGGGGGGCATGGCCAAAAACATTCAGTACTTC. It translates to CASSIRAGGMAKNIQYF.

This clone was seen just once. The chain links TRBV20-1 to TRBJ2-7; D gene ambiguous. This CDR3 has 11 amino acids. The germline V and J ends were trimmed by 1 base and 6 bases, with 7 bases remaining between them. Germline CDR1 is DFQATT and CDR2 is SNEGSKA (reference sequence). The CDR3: CSARVLAEQYF. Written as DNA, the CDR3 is TGCAGTGCTAGAGTACTTGCCGAGCAGTACTTC.